The rows below give T cell receptor beta chains drawn from one sample of a study of CD4 T cells in relation to SARS-CoV-2 and coronaviruses. Assay: immunoSEQ multiplex PCR; the TCRdb copy retains only in-frame clones and omits some. The table shows some 22,000 clones, with around 72% occurring only once. The antigens these receptors bind are not known. Sequencing used CD4+ T cells from PBMCs, cultured in vitro. The receptor source for this set is a human donor in good health. CDR3s include the opening cysteine and the closing phenylalanine or tryptophan. The D gene is left open where the match is weak. Some rows mark clone size as missing; the rest say once, few, many or name a class of expanded clone.

j_call d_call v_call clone_size cdr3_nt cdr3_aa
TRBJ1-2 . TRBV5-1 . TGCGCCAGCAGCTTGGAGACAGCTAACTATGGCTACACCTTC CASSLETANYGYTF
TRBJ1-3 . TRBV2 . TGTGCCAGCACCCTAGAGGGGGGGTACACCATATATTTT CASTLEGGYTIYF
TRBJ2-3 . TRBV11-2 . TGTGCCAGCAGCTTAGCGCTTAGGGGAAGTGCGCAGTATTTT CASSLALRGSAQYF
TRBJ1-5 . TRBV6-1 . TGTGCCAGCAGTGAAGCCCCAGGGGCGGTAAATCAGCCCCAGCATTTT CASSEAPGAVNQPQHF
TRBJ2-2 . TRBV7-7 . TGTGCCAGCAGCTTAGGTGAAGGGGGAGGCACCGGGGAGCTGTTTTTT CASSLGEGGGTGELFF
TRBJ1-1 . TRBV6-5 . TGTGCCAGCACCTCCGCGGGGGGGGTTTCCACTGAAGCTTTCTTT CASTSAGGVSTEAFF
TRBJ2-4 . TRBV27 . TGTGCCAGCAGTTTAGCGCGGGGACCTCTAGCCAAAAACATTCAGTACTTC CASSLARGPLAKNIQYF
TRBJ1-1 . TRBV5-1 . TGCGCCAGCAGCTTGTTTACGACGAACACTGAAGCTTTCTTT CASSLFTTNTEAFF
TRBJ2-3 . TRBV19 . TGTGCCAGCGGAGTCCTCAGCGGTACAGATACGCAGTATTTT CASGVLSGTDTQYF
TRBJ2-3 . TRBV29-1 . TGCAGCGTCGTACAGGGAGCAGCAGATACGCAGTATTTT CSVVQGAADTQYF
TRBJ1-5 . TRBV11-3 . TGTGCCAGCAGCTTATCCACTGACTTGATGGGCAATCAGCCCCAGCATTTT CASSLSTDLMGNQPQHF
TRBJ2-1 TRBD2 TRBV6-2/TRBV6-3 . TGTGCCAGCAGTGGGACTAGCGGGAGTAATGAGCAGTTCTTC CASSGTSGSNEQFF
TRBJ1-1 . TRBV7-6 . TGTGCCAGCAGCTTGACGAGCAGGGCTGGCACTGAAGCTTTCTTT CASSLTSRAGTEAFF
TRBJ2-7 . TRBV4-2 . TGTGCCAGCAGCCAAGTGGGGGACGCCCCGTACGAGCAGTACTTC CASSQVGDAPYEQYF
TRBJ2-5 . TRBV10-3 . TGTGCCATCAGTGAGTCGGGGGGCCAAGAGACCCAGTACTTC CAISESGGQETQYF
TRBJ1-2 . TRBV19 few TGTGCCAGTAGTATAGATCGAGGACAGAACTATGGCTACACCTTC CASSIDRGQNYGYTF
TRBJ2-5 . TRBV11-3 . TGTGCCAGCAGCCCGGACACCCGCGGAGAGACCCAGTACTTC CASSPDTRGETQYF
TRBJ1-1 . TRBV4-1 . TGCGCCAGCAGCCGAGGGGAGGGAATGAACACTGAAGCTTTCTTT CASSRGEGMNTEAFF
TRBJ1-3 . TRBV9 . TGTGCCAGCAGCACCAGGGCCTCCGACTCTGGAAACACCATATATTTT CASSTRASDSGNTIYF
TRBJ2-3 . TRBV5-1 . TGCGCCAGCAAATCCGGGACTTTCCATGCAGATACGCAGTATTTT CASKSGTFHADTQYF
TRBJ1-2 . TRBV7-2 few TGTGCCAGCAGCTTAGGCACGCGCGGCTACACCTTC CASSLGTRGYTF
TRBJ1-2 TRBD1 TRBV15 . TGTGCCACCAGCAGAGCGGAGACAGGGGGGAATGGCTACACCTTC CATSRAETGGNGYTF
TRBJ2-5 . TRBV5-4 . TGTGCCAGCAGCTTGCCCCAGGGAGAGACCCAGTACTTC CASSLPQGETQYF
TRBJ2-2 . TRBV29-1 . TGCAGCGTTGGATCACTAGTTAGCACCGGGGAGCTGTTTTTT CSVGSLVSTGELFF
TRBJ1-3 TRBD1 TRBV3-1/TRBV3-2 . TGTGCCAGCAGCGAACGACAGGGTTCTGGTAACACCATATATTTT CASSERQGSGNTIYF
TRBJ1-5 TRBD1 TRBV10-1 . TGCGCCAGAGGGGGCGGCAGGGTGCAGCCCCAGCATTTT CARGGGRVQPQHF
TRBJ2-1 TRBD2 TRBV7-2 . TGTGCCAGCAGCGTCACTAGCGGGGGGTCTAATGAGCAGTTCTTC CASSVTSGGSNEQFF
TRBJ2-2 . TRBV6-2/TRBV6-3 once TGTGCCAGCAGTGGAGGAGGGGCTAGCTCGAGCACCGGGGAGCTGTTTTTT CASSGGGASSSTGELFF
TRBJ2-2 TRBD2 TRBV28 . TGTGCCAGCAGTAAGACTAGCGGGTTGGCCGGGGAGCTGTTTTTT CASSKTSGLAGELFF
TRBJ2-7 . TRBV21-1 . TGTGCCAGCAGCAAAAAAAGGACTAGCGGGGGGCTCTCCTACGAGCAGTACTTC CASSKKRTSGGLSYEQYF
TRBJ2-3 TRBD2 TRBV10-1 . TGCGCCAGCAGTGAAGGTAGCGGGGTGTGTAGAGATACGCAGTATTTT CASSEGSGVCRDTQYF
TRBJ2-1 TRBD2 TRBV19 . TGTGCCAGTAGTACCGGGACTAGCCGCGGGAATGAGCAGTTCTTC CASSTGTSRGNEQFF